This TCR beta chain was documented in a study of T-cell memory formation after mild COVID-19. Study-level information: In these data, TCR clusters were largely donor specific. Points from the study as a whole: Clonal second-wave expansions that peaked on day 37 had unconfirmed SARS-CoV-2 specificity. That cross-reactive memory joined was suggested by some responding clones appearing in pre-infection memory. Contracting CD4+ clones were located mainly in CM and EM, and CD8+ clones in EMRA.

The CDR3 is made up of 12 amino acids. Germline values: CDR1 MNHNS, CDR2 SASEGT. The V and J ends lost 6 bases and 12 bases respectively, with 18 bases between them. The table lists this clonotype with a count of one. Its antigen is unknown. Each CDR3 protein is one row after TCRdb ran MiXCR on the 5' RACE reads. The sample holds under 400,000 distinct CDR3 sequences, 28% seen once. The receptor was isolated from an adult woman who had mild COVID-19 (a few samples of this study predate the infection). Cell type and time point are not known. Sample: PBMCs or a T cell subset sorted from them (not recorded which). The chain combines TRBV6-1 with TRBJ2-7, with TRBD2 as a possible D gene (5 bases). CDR3 in amino acids: CASRTVVAGVYF. The CDR3 coding sequence is TGTGCCAGCAGGACCGTAGTGGCGGGCGTGTACTTC.